These 23 T cell receptor beta chains came from one sample sequenced in a study of molecular identifiers for immune sequencing clone quantification. TCRdb recomputed calls from the PCR reads with MiXCR, one row per CDR3 protein. The sample carries around 480,000 distinct CDR3 sequences, about a fifth recorded once. Sample: naive CD8+ T cells from blood, with Jurkat cell RNA spiked in. Noted subset: FACS-sorted CD8+CD4-CCR7+CD45RA+ naive T cells. These receptors originate from a human donor in good health. Some libraries in this study had Jurkat cell RNA spiked in.

The chain combines TRBV13 with TRBJ1-4; unclear D gene. Trimming removed 0 bases at V and 10 bases at J, with 12 bases between. This CDR3 is built from 14 residues. The germline V gene encodes CDR1 PRHDT and CDR2 FYEKMQ (reference sequence). The CDR3 DNA reads as TGTGCCAGCAGCTTAGGGGGCGAGGATGGAAAACTGTTTTTT. This codes for CASSLGGEDGKLFF.

About this clonotype: A much more abundant neighbour one base away suggests this may be a read error. In DNA, the CDR3 is TGTGCCAGCAGTCTAGCAGGGATAAGCACAGATACGCAGTATTTT. Protein: CASSLAGISTDTQYF. V and J are TRBV11-1 and TRBJ2-3, with D perhaps TRBD1 or TRBD2 (5 bases each). CDR1 and CDR2 (germline): SGHAT, FQDESV (reference sequence). Trimming cost V 6 bases and J 0 bases, with 13 bases left between them. There are 15 residues in the CDR3.

This clonotype was observed many times. This chain links TRBV27 with TRBJ1-1, with TRBD1 identical over 7 bases. Germline V CDR1 and CDR2: MNHEY, SMNVEV (reference sequence). The CDR3 totals 14 residues. The J segment lost 4 bases and the V segment lost 7 bases, leaving 9 bases of the junction unmatched. CDR3: CASTHTAGGTEAFF. Here the CDR3 DNA reads TGTGCCAGCACCCACACGGCAGGGGGCACTGAAGCTTTCTTT.

This clonotype was seen only a few times. The chain is built from TRBV27 and TRBJ2-5; TRBD2 might be the D (5 bases). From germline, CDR1 is MNHEY and CDR2 SMNVEV (reference sequence). V was cut by 4 bases and J by 3 bases, with 9 bases left in between. The CDR3 totals 13 residues. CDR3 nucleotides: TGTGCCAGCAGTTCGGGAAGAGAAGAGACCCAGTACTTC. Translating gives CASSSGREETQYF.

Notes on this clonotype: Since a much larger clone is just one base distant, this may be a read error. V usage is TRBV14 and J usage is TRBJ1-1; D is possibly TRBD1 (6 bases). Germline V gene data show CDR1 as SGHDN and CDR2 as FVKESK. CDR3 length: 16 amino acids. In DNA, the CDR3 is TGTGCCTGCAGCCGGGAAATAGGGGACATTTACACTGAAGCTTTCTTT. Amino acid sequence: CACSREIGDIYTEAFF. Full variable domain (remainder filled in from reference TRBV14 and TRBJ1-1): EAGVTQFPSHSVIEKGQTVTLRCDPISGHDNLYWYRRVMGKEIKFLLHFVKESKQDESGMPNNRFLAERTGGTYSTLKVQPAELEDSGVYFCACSREIGDIYTEAFFGQGTRLTVV.

This clonotype turned up a few times. The chain uses TRBV7-9 and TRBJ2-1; 7 bases match TRBD2. CDR1 is SEHNR and CDR2 is FQNEAQ in the germline V gene (reference sequence). The V and J ends lost 8 bases and 7 bases, in that order; junction bases with no gene match: 2. The CDR3 is 11 amino acids. DNA for the CDR3: TGTGCCAGCGGGGGGGGGAATGAGCAGTTCTTC. This codes for CASGGGNEQFF.

This clonotype was counted many times. The chain employs TRBV6-6 and TRBJ1-1; D remains ambiguous. The V end lost 0 bases, the J end lost 7 bases, and 6 bases lay between the germline ends. The CDR3 extends over 12 amino acids. The V gene's germline CDR1 is MNHNY and CDR2 SVGAGI (reference sequence). The CDR3 nucleotides read TGTGCCAGCAGTTACTCGGAAGTTGAAGCTTTCTTT. Translating gives CASSYSEVEAFF.

The chain joins TRBV28 to TRBJ1-4; a weak D match, TRBD1 (5 bases). V was clipped by 1 base and J by 11 bases, with 17 bases between them. This CDR3 contains 15 residues. Germline V CDR1 and CDR2: MDHEN, SYDVKM. This chain's CDR3 is CASSLSQGDGDKLFF. The DNA for the CDR3 is TGTGCCAGCAGTTTATCCCAGGGCGACGGAGATAAACTGTTTTTT.

As to this clonotype: A much more abundant neighbour one base away suggests this may be a read error. The chain uses TRBV6-2 or TRBV6-3 and TRBJ1-1; D is possibly TRBD1 (6 bases). Trimming pared 4 bases from V and 1 base from J, leaving 19 bases between. The CDR3 totals 17 residues. Germline CDR1 reads MNHEY; CDR2 reads SVGEGT. The CDR3 DNA reads TGTGCCAGCAGTTTGCTTGGACAGATACTAAAGAACACTGAAGCTTTCTTT. Protein: CASSLLGQILKNTEAFF.

With respect to this clonotype: A much larger clone lies a single base off, so this may be a read error. The chain carries TRBV4-3 and TRBJ1-5; TRBD1 is a possible D gene (6 bases). The germline CDR1 and CDR2 sequences are LGHNA and YSLEER. Trimming took off 3 bases at V and 6 bases at J, with 15 bases between the two ends. The CDR3 loop spans 15 amino acids. The CDR3 here is CASSQNTSRGQPQHF. In DNA, the CDR3 is TGCGCCAGCAGCCAGAATACAAGCAGGGGTCAGCCCCAGCATTTT.

V usage is TRBV4-3 and J usage is TRBJ2-3; 8 nucleotides line up with TRBD2. The CDR3 runs 20 residues. The J segment lost 0 bases and the V segment lost 0 bases, leaving 14 bases of the junction unmatched. The germline CDR1 and CDR2 sequences are LGHNA and YSLEER. The CDR3 DNA sequence: TGCGCCAGCAGCCAAGACTCGTTGGGCAGCGGGAGCACTAGCACAGATACGCAGTATTTT. Translated: CASSQDSLGSGSTSTDTQYF.

The table lists this clonotype with a few counts. This chain links TRBV30 with TRBJ2-3, with 8 bases aligning to TRBD2. The length of the CDR3 is 14 residues. CDR1 and CDR2 from the germline V gene are GTSNPN and SVGIG (reference sequence). Trimming cost V 3 bases and J 1 base; bases outside gene matches: 3. The CDR3 nucleotides read TGTGCCTGGAGCCCGGGGGGGGGCACAGATACGCAGTATTTT. This codes for CAWSPGGGTDTQYF.

This clonotype was seen at least ten times. The gene calls are TRBV7-9 and TRBJ2-3; D uncertain. Deletions cut 4 bases from V and 2 bases from J, with 13 bases between. Germline-derived CDR1 and CDR2 are SEHNR and FQNEAQ (reference sequence). This CDR3 is 15 amino acids long. The DNA of the CDR3 is TGTGCCAGCAGCTCCCAGGACCACAACACAGATACGCAGTATTTT. It yields the protein CASSSQDHNTDTQYF.

For this clonotype: One base away lies a much larger clone, so this may be a sequencing read error. This rearrangement joins TRBV4-1 to TRBJ2-5, with D perhaps matching TRBD2 (5 bases). Germline V gives CDR1 MGHRA, CDR2 YSYEKL. The CDR3 spans 15 residues. V lost 0 bases to trimming and J lost 5 bases, with 13 bases between them. The CDR3 spells CASSQEAITGETQYF. The CDR3 DNA follows: TGCGCCAGCAGCCAAGAGGCGATCACGGGGGAGACCCAGTACTTC.

Notes on this clonotype: A much larger clone lies a single base off, so this may be a read error. This chain uses TRBV5-1 with TRBJ2-3; no reliable D call. Germline V gene data show CDR1 as SGHRS and CDR2 as YFSETQ. V was clipped by 4 bases and J by 1 base, with 13 bases between them. The CDR3 runs 15 residues. The CDR3: CASSPDAFRTDTQYF. The CDR3 DNA sequence: TGCGCCAGCAGCCCGGACGCATTCCGCACAGATACGCAGTATTTT.

Remarks on this clonotype: At one end the junction does not follow the germline gene, possibly because of a read error. This chain joins TRBV2 and TRBJ2-3, with 8 bases identical to TRBD1. The CDR3 is made up of 16 amino acids. CDR1 is SNHLY and CDR2 is FYNNEI in the germline V gene. CDR3 loop: CASSTTDRAYTDSQYF. CDR3 nucleotide sequence: TGTGCCAGCAGTACTACGGACAGGGCCTACACAGATTCGCAGTATTTT.

As regards this clonotype: Germline and junction disagree at one end, which may indicate a read error. The V and J genes are TRBV29-1 and TRBJ2-2; TRBD1 matches 8 bases. Germline CDR1 SQVTM, CDR2 ANQGSEA. The CDR3 consists of 14 residues. As DNA, the CDR3 is TGCTGCGTTGAGCAGGGGGCCAACACCGGGGAGCTGTTTTTT. It yields the protein CCVEQGANTGELFF.

The V gene is TRBV9, the J gene TRBJ2-3; 7 positions agree with TRBD1. Looked up from germline, CDR1 is SGDLS and CDR2 is YYNGEE. Losses at the gene ends were 4 bases for V and 5 bases for J; bases not matched to a gene: 7. The CDR3 loop spans 14 amino acids. This CDR3 reads CASSPKGGGDTQYF. In DNA, the CDR3 is TGTGCCAGCAGCCCTAAAGGGGGCGGAGATACGCAGTATTTT.

This clonotype was seen repeatedly, ten times or more. The chain links TRBV9 to TRBJ2-3, with 7 bases matching TRBD1. CDR3 size: 11 residues. Germline assignment: CDR1 SGDLS and CDR2 YYNGEE. The V segment lost 7 bases and the J segment 8 bases; nucleotides outside the gene matches: 4. The CDR3 bases are TGTGCCAGCCGAGGGGGCGGTACGCAGTATTTT. Encoded protein: CASRGGGTQYF.

This clonotype was counted a few times. The rearrangement joins TRBV16 to TRBJ1-1; D ambiguous. This CDR3 region has 13 residues. Germline V gives CDR1 KGHSY, CDR2 FQNENV. Trimming pared 4 bases from V and 0 bases from J, leaving 6 bases between. In DNA form, the CDR3 reads TGTGCCAGCAGCCGTTCAGTGAACACTGAAGCTTTCTTT. Its translation is CASSRSVNTEAFF.

The chain has TRBV19 and TRBJ2-3; D is perhaps TRBD1 (5 bases). This CDR3 region has 14 residues. Germline V gene lookup returns CDR1 LNHDA and CDR2 SQIVND (reference sequence). Trimming took off 5 bases at V and 0 bases at J, with 9 bases between the two ends. DNA for the CDR3: TGTGCCAGTAGTCAGGACAAAAGCACAGATACGCAGTATTTT. This encodes CASSQDKSTDTQYF.

This clonotype was counted ten times or more. V and J are TRBV6-2 or TRBV6-3 and TRBJ1-5; D gene uncertain. Trimming took 4 bases from V and 2 from J, leaving 12 bases between them. The CDR3 loop spans 15 amino acids. Germline V gene lookup returns CDR1 MNHEY and CDR2 SVGEGT. Here the CDR3 DNA reads TGTGCCAGCAGTTCCTCGTTCCGCGGCAATCAGCCCCAGCATTTT. This codes for CASSSSFRGNQPQHF.

The gene calls are TRBV25-1 and TRBJ2-7; no definite D call. In germline, CDR1 is MGHDK, CDR2 SYGVNS. The CDR3 is 14 amino acids. Between the trimmed V and J ends, which lost 0 bases and 2 bases, there was a span of 8 bases. This CDR3 reads CASSEYGGTYEQYF. CDR3 nucleotide sequence: TGTGCCAGCAGTGAATATGGCGGAACCTACGAGCAGTACTTC.